This TCR beta chain was recovered during a study of vaccination effects on CD4 cells after COVID-19. Across the study: Sampling of three convalescent patients occurred early (day +14) and late post-vaccination.

A word on this clone: Its antigen remains unidentified.

Findings and caveats of the study: Late post-vaccination, clones induced by infection and those induced by vaccine underwent marked clonal contraction. Newly vaccine-induced clones made up most of the convalescents' post-vaccine spike-reactive clones.

Measured with immunoSEQ multiplex PCR; TCRdb has only the in-frame clones, and not every one. Among roughly 17,000 clones listed, nearly 75% were seen once. ViraFEST used viral peptide pools to expand antigen-specific CD4+ T cells before sequencing. Isolating CD4+ T cells followed more than 9 days of culture. A positive SARS-CoV-2 PCR test fell between March and December 2020. The cohort was immunized with two doses of either the BNT162b2 or mRNA-1273 vaccine. Cultures got half-medium changes with IL-2 on days 3 and 7. The receptor was isolated from a human donor who had a prior SARS-CoV-2 infection. This specimen was CD4+ T cells from PBMCs cultured with SARS-CoV-2 spike peptides, taken after COVID-19 vaccination.

The CDR3 spells CASNRIAGSDETQYF. The CDR3 region has the DNA TGTGCCAGCAACCGGATAGCGGGAAGCGATGAGACCCAGTACTTC. The chain is built from TRBV6-5 and TRBJ2-5, with 8 bases lining up with TRBD2. From germline, CDR1 is MNHEY and CDR2 SVGAGI. The CDR3 runs 15 residues. V gave up 7 bases and J gave up 5 bases; unmatched junction bases: 12.